This entry lists 32 T cell receptor beta chains sequenced from one sample in a study of T cell responses to AZD1222 COVID-19 vaccine. The protocol was immunoSEQ multiplex PCR, while the TCRdb copy is restricted to in-frame clones and leaves out a portion. Of 150,000 or so clones detected, 80% to 90% appear once; the ten largest clones hold 5.5%. The source was peripheral blood, collected on day 0 of MenACWY control vaccination. The receptors derive from an adult in good health.

This clone has more than one count but fewer than ten. The chain employs TRBV19 and TRBJ2-3; the D gene is possibly TRBD1 (6 bases). The CDR3 length is 15 residues. V gave up 8 bases and J gave up 4 bases, with 19 bases separating them. CDR1 is LNHDA, CDR2 SQIVND, per germline (reference sequence). In DNA, the CDR3 is TGTGCCAGTGCCAAAGGGGGTTGGGTGGCAGATACGCAGTATTTT. Encoded protein: CASAKGGWVADTQYF.

The CDR3 is CAWSRNRRVANEKLFF. CDR3 DNA: TGTGCCTGGAGTCGGAATCGGAGGGTTGCTAATGAAAAACTGTTTTTT. The chain couples TRBV30 to TRBJ1-4; D not certain. Trimming shortened V by 2 bases and J by 3 bases, and 16 bases separated the two germline ends. Germline V lookup: CDR1 GTSNPN, CDR2 SVGIG (reference sequence). This CDR3 is 16 amino acids long.

The rearrangement links TRBV5-1 to TRBJ2-3, with 11 bases aligning to TRBD1. Germline lookup yields CDR1 SGHRS and CDR2 YFSETQ. J gave up 5 bases and V 3 bases, and 8 bases lay outside the gene matches. This CDR3 is 16 amino acids long. CDR3 in amino acids: CASSSVGQGAEDTQYF. CDR3 DNA sequence: TGCGCCAGCAGCTCGGTAGGACAGGGGGCCGAAGATACGCAGTATTTT.

The rearrangement links TRBV5-1 to TRBJ2-3; a possible D gene is TRBD1 (6 bases). Germline values: CDR1 SGHRS, CDR2 YFSETQ. V was clipped by 0 bases and J by 3 bases, with 11 bases between them. The CDR3 sequence is 15 residues long. The CDR3 DNA is TGCGCCAGCAGCTTGGGCCCCCAGGGGACAGATACGCAGTATTTT. This gives the protein CASSLGPQGTDTQYF.

The chain employs TRBV7-2 and TRBJ2-1; D is possibly TRBD2 (6 bases). Trimming removed 2 bases at V and 1 base at J, with 21 bases between. This CDR3 contains 19 residues. Germline assignment: CDR1 SGHTA and CDR2 FQGNSA. CDR3 coding DNA: TGTGCCAGCAGCTTACCCCGCAATTCGCGGGGCGGTTCCTACAATGAGCAGTTCTTC. Residues: CASSLPRNSRGGSYNEQFF.

V usage is TRBV5-1 and J usage is TRBJ2-5, with D perhaps matching TRBD2 (6 bases). V shed 0 bases and J shed 2 bases, with 8 bases lying between them. Germline-derived CDR1 and CDR2 are SGHRS and YFSETQ. This CDR3 spans 14 amino acids. The CDR3 DNA is TGCGCCAGCAGCTTGGCGGGGGTTCAAGAGACCCAGTACTTC. This codes for CASSLAGVQETQYF.

As to this clone: The junction does not match germline at one end; this may be a read error. Other DNA sequences in the same sample also yield this CDR3. V usage is TRBV6-5 and J usage is TRBJ1-2; no firm D call. CDR1 is MNHEY, CDR2 SVGAGI, per germline. The CDR3 is 11 residues long. The CDR3 sequence is CASSDSYGYTF. CDR3 in DNA: TGTGCCAGCAGTGACTCATATGGCTACACCTTC.

This chain links TRBV24-1 with TRBJ2-1; D not certain. Germline-derived CDR1 and CDR2 are KGHDR and SFDVKD. This CDR3 spans 14 amino acids. V was clipped by 0 bases and J by 8 bases, with 10 bases between them. The CDR3, as DNA: TGTGCCACCAGTGATTTGTACTTAGGCGATGAGCAGTTCTTC. It is translated as CATSDLYLGDEQFF.

CDR3 in DNA: TGTGCCAGCAGCACCCGACAGGGAAAACAACCTGGAAACACCATATATTTT. It encodes CASSTRQGKQPGNTIYF. The chain combines TRBV9 with TRBJ1-3; 7 positions match TRBD1. CDR3 length equals 17 residues. The V gene end was trimmed by 4 bases and the J gene end by 2 bases; junction bases not matched to a gene: 12. Germline assignment: CDR1 SGDLS and CDR2 YYNGEE.

The chain joins TRBV6-5 to TRBJ1-3; TRBD1 matches at 7 bases. From germline, CDR1 is MNHEY and CDR2 SVGAGI. Trimming removed 6 bases from V and 3 bases from J; junction bases left unmatched: 8. The CDR3 is 15 residues long. The CDR3 is CASSKVQGYGNTIYF. CDR3 DNA sequence: TGTGCCAGCAGCAAAGTACAGGGGTATGGAAACACCATATATTTT.

The rearrangement uses TRBV5-5 and TRBJ1-3; D is uncertain. V lost 0 bases to trimming and J lost 9 bases, with 10 bases between them. CDR3 length equals 13 residues. Per germline, CDR1 SGHKS and CDR2 YYEKEE (reference sequence). This CDR3 is CASSLGGIGTIYF. In nucleotides, the CDR3 is TGTGCCAGCAGCTTGGGCGGAATAGGCACCATATATTTT.

In this sample, this clone turned up a few times. The chain is built from TRBV4-2 and TRBJ2-1; 12 bases are shared with TRBD2. V shed 3 bases and J 5 bases; nucleotides not matched to a gene: 8. Germline loops: CDR1 LGHNA, CDR2 YNFKEQ. This CDR3 region has 17 residues. The CDR3 region is CASSQYWTSGKNNEQFF. The CDR3 nucleotides read TGTGCCAGCAGCCAGTACTGGACTAGCGGGAAGAACAATGAGCAGTTCTTC.

The table lists this clone with a count of one. The CDR3 nucleotides read TGTGCCATCAGACCGGGACAGGGGATCCCCGAGCAGTACTTC. Translation gives CAIRPGQGIPEQYF. The chain employs TRBV10-3 and TRBJ2-7; 10 bases agree with TRBD1. V was clipped by 6 bases and J by 6 bases; unmatched bases: 8. The V gene's germline CDR1 is ENHRY and CDR2 SYGVKD. The CDR3 consists of 14 residues.

Only a few counts were recorded for this clone. This chain uses TRBV12-3 or TRBV12-4 with TRBJ2-1, with D maybe TRBD1 (5 bases). The ends were cut back, 3 bases at V and 6 bases at J, with 9 bases in the middle. This CDR3 has 13 residues. CDR3 DNA sequence: TGTGCCAGCAGTTTGGGGCCGGTCAATGAGCAGTTCTTC. Amino acid sequence: CASSLGPVNEQFF.

The V call is TRBV7-2, the J call TRBJ2-2, with D uncertain. The germline V gene has CDR1 SGHTA and CDR2 FQGNSA. The V gene lost 3 bases and the J gene lost 4 bases, with 15 bases spanning the gap. This CDR3 spans 16 amino acids. CDR3: CASSLGPPKLTGELFF. As DNA, the CDR3 is TGTGCCAGCAGCTTGGGCCCACCTAAACTCACCGGGGAGCTGTTTTTT.

This clone was picked up one time. This rearrangement joins TRBV6-4 to TRBJ2-3; D is possibly TRBD1 or TRBD2 (5 bases each). The CDR3 contains 14 residues. Germline CDR1 reads MRHNA; CDR2 reads SNTAGT. The V gene lost 6 bases and the J gene lost 5 bases, with 15 bases spanning the gap. CDR3 protein: CASSPLGTEDTQYF. The CDR3 nucleotides read TGTGCCAGCAGCCCTTTGGGGACGGAAGATACGCAGTATTTT.

DNA of the CDR3: TGCGCCAGCAGCTTGGACAGGGGGAATGAAAAACTGTTTTTT. Translating it yields CASSLDRGNEKLFF. The chain employs TRBV5-1 and TRBJ1-4; 8 bases agree with TRBD1. Unmatched junction bases numbered 0, after V lost 0 bases and J lost 5 bases. CDR1 is SGHRS, CDR2 YFSETQ, per germline. The CDR3 length is 14 residues.

CDR3 coding DNA: TGTGCCAGCACCTCCCTCAAGATCTATGGCTACACCTTC. Amino acid sequence: CASTSLKIYGYTF. This chain joins TRBV11-2 and TRBJ1-2; D gene ambiguous. Germline values: CDR1 SGHAT, CDR2 FQNNGV. The CDR3 has 13 amino acids. Trimming cost V 7 bases and J 4 bases, with 13 bases left between them.

The V call is TRBV30, the J call TRBJ1-5; no firm D call. Trimming stripped 2 bases from V and 0 bases from J, with 11 bases between. CDR3 size: 15 residues. Germline V lookup: CDR1 GTSNPN, CDR2 SVGIG (reference sequence). This CDR3 reads CAWSPPGPSNQPQHF. DNA of the CDR3: TGTGCCTGGAGTCCTCCGGGTCCTAGCAATCAGCCCCAGCATTTT.

The CDR3 DNA sequence: TGTGCCAGCAGTCCCGGGACAAGTATCTACGAGCAGTACTTC. This sequence encodes CASSPGTSIYEQYF. V gene TRBV28 combines with J gene TRBJ2-7, with D perhaps matching TRBD1 (6 bases). This CDR3 has 14 residues. Germline V gene lookup returns CDR1 MDHEN and CDR2 SYDVKM. The V and J ends lost 5 bases and 3 bases respectively, with 14 bases between them.

This chain uses TRBV13 with TRBJ1-3; 8 bases match TRBD1. After removal of 5 bases from V and 3 bases from J, the junction contained 6 bases not matched to a gene. The CDR3 contains 15 residues. Germline CDR1 and CDR2: PRHDT and FYEKMQ (reference sequence). The DNA of the CDR3 is TGTGCCAGCAGCATGGACAGGGCGAGTGGAAACACCATATATTTT. It translates to CASSMDRASGNTIYF. Looking up the rest from reference TRBV13 and TRBJ1-3 gives the full variable domain: AAGVIQSPRHLIKEKRETATLKCYPIPRHDTVYWYQQGPGQDPQFLISFYEKMQSDKGSIPDRFSAQQFSDYHSELNMSSLELGDSALYFCASSMDRASGNTIYFGEGSWLTVV.

The chain carries TRBV10-3 and TRBJ2-3, with D perhaps given as TRBD1 or TRBD2 (5 bases each). Germline values: CDR1 ENHRY, CDR2 SYGVKD. The CDR3 sequence is 15 residues long. Trimming pared 7 bases from V and 0 bases from J, leaving 14 bases between. The CDR3 DNA reads as TGTGCCATCACCCGGGACCTAACCAGCACAGATACGCAGTATTTT. It specifies CAITRDLTSTDTQYF.

The chain links TRBV6-5 to TRBJ2-3, with D unclear. The CDR3 has 16 residues. V was shortened by 0 bases and J by 1 base, with 11 bases between the two germline ends. Germline V gives CDR1 MNHEY, CDR2 SVGAGI. The CDR3 nucleotides are TGTGCCAGCAGTTACTCGCCCCGTCCGGGCACAGATACGCAGTATTTT. It encodes CASSYSPRPGTDTQYF.

This chain links TRBV7-8 with TRBJ1-2; no definite D call. The germline V gene has CDR1 SGHVS and CDR2 FQNEAQ. This CDR3 comprises 15 residues. The V gene lost 6 bases and the J gene lost 4 bases, with 18 bases spanning the gap. CDR3 region: CASRPGRDPAYGYTF. DNA for the CDR3: TGTGCCAGCAGACCAGGCCGGGATCCGGCCTATGGCTACACCTTC.

This clone was seen a handful of times. V and J are TRBV11-2 and TRBJ1-5, with no clear D. Germline-derived CDR1 and CDR2 are SGHAT and FQNNGV. V shed 4 bases and J shed 9 bases, with 10 bases lying between them. The CDR3 consists of 12 residues. For the CDR3, the DNA is TGTGCCAGCAGCTCCCAGTCCGGGCCCCAGCATTTT. As protein: CASSSQSGPQHF.

The J gene is TRBJ2-1, the V gene TRBV15; D is uncertain. The CDR3 totals 16 residues. Trimming pared 7 bases from V and 8 bases from J, leaving 24 bases between. CDR1 LNHNV and CDR2 YYDKDF come from the germline V gene (reference sequence). In DNA form, the CDR3 reads TGTGCCACCAATAAGGAGAGAGACCCAACCGTCTATGAGCAGTTCTTC. This gives the protein CATNKERDPTVYEQFF.

The chain is built from TRBV9 and TRBJ1-4; D is ambiguous. Trimming pared 5 bases from V and 2 bases from J, leaving 10 bases between. The germline V gene has CDR1 SGDLS and CDR2 YYNGEE. This CDR3 comprises 14 residues. DNA of the CDR3: TGTGCCAGCAGTACCTCCCTGACTAATGAAAAACTGTTTTTT. It specifies CASSTSLTNEKLFF.

The chain couples TRBV12-5 to TRBJ2-3; TRBD2 is a possible D gene (6 bases). Between the trimmed V and J ends, which lost 0 bases and 3 bases, there was a span of 19 bases. The CDR3 extends over 18 amino acids. Per germline, CDR1 LGHNT and CDR2 FRNRAP. DNA for the CDR3: TGTGCTAGTGGTTTGGTTCGGGGACGGCGGGAAGATACAGATACGCAGTATTTT. Translation gives CASGLVRGRREDTDTQYF.

The chain couples TRBV4-2 to TRBJ1-6; D is undetermined. V lost 5 bases to trimming and J lost 7 bases, with 18 bases between them. The CDR3 consists of 16 residues. Germline assignment: CDR1 LGHNA and CDR2 YNFKEQ. As DNA, the CDR3 is TGTGCCAGCAGCAAAAGGCGGGCAGCCGGGAATTCACCCCTCCACTTT. The encoded protein is CASSKRRAAGNSPLHF.

The chain combines TRBV7-2 with TRBJ1-2; 8 bases agree with TRBD1. V lost 4 bases to trimming and J lost 5 bases; unmatched junction nucleotides: 15. The CDR3 consists of 17 residues. Per the germline V gene, CDR1 is SGHTA and CDR2 is FQGNSA. The CDR3 is CASSSHPRQGTFYGYTF. The CDR3 nucleotides are TGTGCCAGCAGCTCCCACCCTAGACAGGGGACCTTTTATGGCTACACCTTC.

The rearrangement joins TRBV6-1 to TRBJ2-2, with D maybe TRBD2 (6 bases). V was shortened by 4 bases and J by 3 bases, with 18 bases between the two germline ends. CDR3 length: 17 amino acids. Germline CDR1 and CDR2: MNHNS and SASEGT. Here the CDR3 reads CASSGRRGGGYTGELFF. The DNA for the CDR3 is TGTGCCAGCAGTGGCCGCCGTGGGGGAGGATACACCGGGGAGCTGTTTTTT.

V usage is TRBV5-1 and J usage is TRBJ1-5; D remains ambiguous. Per the germline V gene, CDR1 is SGHRS and CDR2 is YFSETQ. Deletions cut 4 bases from V and 2 bases from J, with 7 bases between. The CDR3 totals 13 residues. DNA of the CDR3: TGCGCCAGCAGCCTCACAGGCAATCAGCCCCAGCATTTT. Protein sequence: CASSLTGNQPQHF.